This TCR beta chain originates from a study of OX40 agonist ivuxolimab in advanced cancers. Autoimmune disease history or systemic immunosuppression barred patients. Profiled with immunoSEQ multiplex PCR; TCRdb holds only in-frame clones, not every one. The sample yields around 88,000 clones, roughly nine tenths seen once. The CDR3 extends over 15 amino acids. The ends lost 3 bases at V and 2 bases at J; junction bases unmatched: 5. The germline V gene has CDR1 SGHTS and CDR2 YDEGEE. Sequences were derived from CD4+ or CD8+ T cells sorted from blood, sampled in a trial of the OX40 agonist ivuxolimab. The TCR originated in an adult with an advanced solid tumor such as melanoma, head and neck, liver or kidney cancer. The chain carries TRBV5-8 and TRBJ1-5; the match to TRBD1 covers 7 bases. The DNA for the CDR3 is TGTGCCAGCAGCTGGGGACAGCGTGGCAATCAGCCCCAGCATTTT. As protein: CASSWGQRGNQPQHF.